This T cell receptor beta chain appears in the sequencing data of a study of OX40 agonist ivuxolimab in advanced cancers. Study background: The mean age was approximately 60 years, ranging from about 20 to 90, with more than 70% of participants male. General study points: The study found that CD8+ T cells averaged more expanded clones than CD4+. The work left the antigen specificity of expanded peripheral T cells undetermined.

This clone has a handful of counts. The antigen is not known. The CDR3 extends over 15 amino acids. Germline V gene sequence: CDR1 KGHSH, CDR2 LQKENI. With 6 bases removed from V and 2 bases from J, the gap between germline ends came to 16 bases. Clones were read by immunoSEQ multiplex PCR, and TCRdb kept only the in-frame ones, dropping some. The sample yields 65,000 to 70,000 clones, roughly 80% seen once. The sequenced sample was CD4+ or CD8+ T cells sorted from blood, obtained in a trial of the OX40 agonist ivuxolimab. This chain links TRBV18 with TRBJ1-2, with a possible D match to TRBD1 (5 bases). This sequence was found in an adult with an advanced solid tumor such as melanoma, head and neck, liver or kidney cancer. Written as DNA, the CDR3 is TGTGCCAGCTCCGATATGACAGTTCCAAACTATGGCTACACCTTC. Encoded protein: CASSDMTVPNYGYTF.